These 8 T cell receptor beta chains were sequenced from one sample in a study of Ad26.COV2.S vaccination and SARS-CoV-2 variants. The treatment here: roughly 19 received Ad26.COV2.S at low or high dose, single or two shots; several received placebo; per-sample allocation not given. The samples date from day 63 after the first vaccine or placebo injection. The assay was immunoSEQ multiplex PCR, and TCRdb's table has in-frame clones only and misses some. The sample comprises roughly 700,000 clones, roughly 90% of which are singletons, and approximately 1.5% rests with the top ten. Sequencing used peripheral blood, obtained in a trial of Ad26.COV2.S vaccine versus placebo. These receptor sequences come from a person between 18 and 65 years old who received the Ad26.COV2.S COVID-19 vaccine or a placebo.

This clone has only one observation. The CDR3 DNA reads TGCGCCAGCTCCCCCGGGACTAGAGGGGCCGGGGAGCTGTTTTTT. Its translation is CASSPGTRGAGELFF. The chain recombines TRBV5-1 with TRBJ2-2, with 8 positions matching TRBD2. The J segment lost 6 bases and the V segment lost 7 bases, leaving 11 bases of the junction unmatched. Per the germline V gene, CDR1 is SGHRS and CDR2 is YFSETQ. The CDR3 length is 15 residues.

This chain joins TRBV9 and TRBJ1-1; no clear D gene. V dropped 4 bases and J dropped 1 base, with 8 bases sitting between them. From germline, CDR1 is SGDLS and CDR2 YYNGEE. CDR3 size: 13 residues. CDR3 region: CASSFGGNTEAFF. CDR3 bases: TGTGCCAGCAGCTTTGGAGGGAACACTGAAGCTTTCTTT.

This chain connects TRBV2 to TRBJ1-2; D gene unclear. V gave up 2 bases and J gave up 10 bases, with 14 bases separating them. Germline V lookup: CDR1 SNHLY, CDR2 FYNNEI. The CDR3 length is 13 residues. The DNA for the CDR3 is TGTGCCAGCAGTGAAAGTGGGGAACGGGTCTACACCTTC. Protein sequence: CASSESGERVYTF.

V usage is TRBV6-5 and J usage is TRBJ2-5, with TRBD1 matching over 7 bases. The trim removed 11 bases at V and 5 bases at J, leaving 11 bases unmatched. The germline CDR1 and CDR2 sequences are MNHEY and SVGAGI. The CDR3 runs to 13 residues. CDR3 region: CAASSGGGETQYF. The CDR3 DNA reads as TGTGCCGCAAGTTCAGGGGGTGGGGAGACCCAGTACTTC.

The chain uses TRBV6-5 and TRBJ2-6; D is perhaps TRBD2 (5 bases). CDR1 MNHEY and CDR2 SVGAGI come from the germline V gene. The CDR3 consists of 14 residues. V shed 10 bases and J shed 1 base, with 11 bases lying between them. This CDR3 reads CATLGGSGANVLTF. CDR3 in DNA: TGTGCCACTCTAGGCGGGTCTGGGGCCAACGTCCTGACTTTC.

The V and J genes are TRBV25-1 and TRBJ1-2, with no clear D. This CDR3 region has 10 residues. Trimming removed 5 bases from V and 6 bases from J, with 4 bases in between. Per the germline V gene, CDR1 is MGHDK and CDR2 is SYGVNS. DNA of the CDR3: TGTGCCAGCAGTTCTAATGGCTACACCTTC. Its translation: CASSSNGYTF.

This chain uses TRBV5-1 with TRBJ2-5; 10 positions agree with TRBD1. This CDR3 contains 13 residues. CDR1 and CDR2 from the germline V gene are SGHRS and YFSETQ. V lost 7 bases to trimming and J lost 7 bases; unmatched junction nucleotides: 7. The DNA of the CDR3 is TGCGCCAGCCACCGACAGGGGGCGGGGACCCAGTACTTC. Its protein is CASHRQGAGTQYF.

The chain joins TRBV20-1 to TRBJ2-5; unclear D gene. V was clipped by 7 bases and J by 5 bases, with 11 bases between them. The length of the CDR3 is 11 residues. CDR1 and CDR2 (germline): DFQATT, SNEGSKA (reference sequence). CDR3 in DNA: TGCAGTGGACGCCCCGGGGAGACCCAGTACTTC. It codes for CSGRPGETQYF.